This TCR beta chain is drawn from a study of cytomegalovirus exposure and HLA in healthy donors. General study findings and limits: Prediction of most subjects' HLA-A and HLA-B alleles by TCR beta sequences was reportedly accurate. Under in vitro conditions, three CMV-associated chains were confirmed as specific for CMV antigens.

With respect to this clone: Its antigen is as yet unknown.

Vbeta (60) and Jbeta (13) primers were used in the PCR. Method: immunoSEQ multiplex PCR; TCRdb's copy keeps in-frame clones and lacks some. The table lists some 250,000 clones, over 80% of them singletons. The source of this sequence is a woman aged 40 to 49 in good health and CMV-seropositive. The sample consisted of PBMCs.

CDR3 sequence reads: CAISESETFYTF. In DNA form, the CDR3 reads TGTGCCATCAGTGAGTCCGAGACTTTCTACACCTTC. The chain uses TRBV10-3 and TRBJ1-2, with D unclear. There are 12 residues in the CDR3. Per the germline V gene, CDR1 is ENHRY and CDR2 is SYGVKD. Trimming pared 0 bases from V and 10 bases from J, leaving 9 bases between.